The 17 T cell receptor beta chains presented below share a single source sample, sequenced in a study of tumor-infiltrating lymphocytes in primary liver carcinoma. TCR beta cDNA came from about 500 ng total RNA, primed with a constant-region primer. Libraries of TCR beta came from three nested multiplex PCR rounds with slightly modified ARM-PCR. For around 11 cycles apiece, the opening two PCR rounds ran with TRBV1-TRBV30 forward primers and a C-beta reverse primer. TCRdb reanalysed the multiplex PCR reads using MiXCR and keeps one entry per CDR3 protein. Of approximately 320,000 distinct CDR3 sequences listed, 45% to 70% are singletons. The blood RNA (from unsorted whole blood) was obtained, and germline DNA was also extracted. Sequencing was carried out using peripheral blood. These receptors were collected from a woman aged 30 to 39 with primary liver carcinoma and hepatitis B virus infection.

About this clonotype: A single base separates this from a much larger clone, so it may be a read error. The rearrangement joins TRBV4-2 to TRBJ1-1; 9 bases fit TRBD1. Looked up from germline, CDR1 is LGHNA and CDR2 is YNFKEQ. CDR3 size: 17 residues. CDR3 loop: CASNQGTGMFGNTEAFF. The CDR3, as DNA: TGTGCCAGCAACCAAGGGACAGGGATGTTTGGAAACACTGAAGCTTTCTTT.

On this clonotype itself: The germline gene is not matched at one end of the junction; a read error may be the cause. The chain employs TRBV4-2 and TRBJ2-7, with D possibly TRBD2 on 6 matching bases. CDR3 length: 12 amino acids. Germline V gene lookup returns CDR1 LGHNA and CDR2 YNFKEQ. The DNA of the CDR3 is TGTGCCAGCAGCCAAGAGCGCGGGGAGCATTACTTC. Translating gives CASSQERGEHYF.

This clonotype has just a few counts. The chain links TRBV6-6 to TRBJ2-7; D gene ambiguous. The CDR3 sequence is 14 residues long. CDR1 and CDR2 (germline): MNHNY, SVGAGI (reference sequence). V lost 4 bases and J lost 3, with 13 bases in between. CDR3 sequence reads: CASSWVDVNYEQYF. The CDR3 DNA is TGTGCCAGCAGTTGGGTTGACGTAAACTACGAGCAGTACTTC.

As to this clonotype: Given a much more abundant clone one base away, this may be a read error. Without the conserved terminal phenylalanine or tryptophan, this CDR3 likely stems from a read error. The chain links TRBV29-1 to TRBJ2-5; possibly TRBD1 for D (6 bases). TRBJ2-1 explains the end of the DNA better; the J call may be wrong. CDR3 length: 12 amino acids. Germline V gives CDR1 SQVTM, CDR2 ANQGSEA. For the CDR3, the DNA is TGCAGCGTTGGCCCAGGGGCCAATGAGCAGTTCCTC. It specifies CSVGPGANEQFL.

In the case of this clonotype: A clone one base away is much larger, so this may be a read error. The V gene is TRBV29-1, the J gene TRBJ2-5; D unresolved. The CDR3 contains 13 residues. Trimming stripped 2 bases from V and 5 bases from J, with 12 bases between. In germline, CDR1 is SQVTM, CDR2 ANQGSEA. The CDR3 loop reads CSVEMGSHETQYF. DNA for the CDR3: TGCAGCGTTGAAATGGGGTCCCACGAGACCCAGTACTTC.

This clonotype was seen a handful of times. V gene TRBV28 combines with J gene TRBJ1-2; D unclear. CDR3 size: 16 residues. CDR1 is MDHEN and CDR2 is SYDVKM in the germline V gene. The ends were cut back, 6 bases at V and 4 bases at J, with 21 bases in the middle. The DNA of the CDR3 is TGTGCCAGCAGCCCCCGGGAGCTAACGGAAATCTATGGCTACACCTTC. Its protein is CASSPRELTEIYGYTF.

This clonotype appeared many times. V gene TRBV11-2 combines with J gene TRBJ1-5; D is ambiguous. This CDR3 contains 15 residues. Germline V lookup: CDR1 SGHAT, CDR2 FQNNGV. The V and J ends lost 1 base and 6 bases respectively, with 13 bases between them. The DNA for the CDR3 is TGTGCCAGCAGCTTAGGGTGGGGTTGGGGTCAGCCCCAGCATTTT. Protein product: CASSLGWGWGQPQHF.

This clonotype has a handful of counts. The J gene is TRBJ2-1, the V gene TRBV5-4, with D perhaps TRBD1 (5 bases). The germline CDR1 and CDR2 sequences are SGHNT and YYREEE (reference sequence). The V end was cut by 4 bases, the J end by 0 bases, with 8 bases between. This CDR3 has 14 amino acids. The CDR3 loop reads CASSLQGSYNEQFF. The CDR3 nucleotides read TGTGCCAGCAGCCTTCAGGGCTCCTACAATGAGCAGTTCTTC. Together with reference TRBV5-4 and TRBJ2-1, the CDR3 gives the full variable domain: ETGVTQSPTHLIKTRGQQVTLRCSSQSGHNTVSWYQQALGQGPQFIFQYYREEENGRGNFPPRFSGLQFPNYSSELNVNALELDDSALYLCASSLQGSYNEQFFGPGTRLTVL.

On this clonotype itself: The CDR3 does not end in the conserved phenylalanine or tryptophan, so this is likely a read error. The chain is built from TRBV11-2 and TRBJ2-3, with D maybe TRBD2 (5 bases). Germline CDR1 reads SGHAT; CDR2 reads FQNNGV. This CDR3 region has 15 residues. The DNA for the CDR3 is TGTGCCAGAAGCTTAGTGGCCACCGGGGCAGATACGCAGTATCTT. Translated: CARSLVATGADTQYL.

The genes are TRBV6-5 and TRBJ2-7; no reliable D call. The CDR3 spans 13 residues. From germline, CDR1 is MNHEY and CDR2 SVGAGI. The V end lost 4 bases, the J end lost 8 bases, and 15 bases lay between the germline ends. The CDR3 reads CASSSLRRYKQYF. The CDR3 DNA reads as TGTGCCAGCAGTTCACTTCGACGATACAAGCAGTACTTC.

The chain joins TRBV19 to TRBJ2-2, with a weak D call TRBD1 (5 bases). V lost 3 bases, J lost 6 bases, and 14 bases lay in between. The CDR3 has 15 amino acids. Germline lookup yields CDR1 LNHDA and CDR2 SQIVND (reference sequence). CDR3 nucleotide sequence: TGTGCCAGTAGTATCCCTGGACACGGCGCCGGGGAGCTGTTTTTT. It specifies CASSIPGHGAGELFF.

The V and J genes are TRBV5-1 and TRBJ2-3; no reliable D call. Trimming took 3 bases from V and 2 from J, leaving 10 bases between them. Germline CDR1 SGHRS, CDR2 YFSETQ. This CDR3 spans 14 amino acids. The CDR3 sequence is CASSSALFTDTQYF. Written as DNA, the CDR3 is TGCGCCAGCAGCTCTGCTCTCTTCACAGATACGCAGTATTTT.

A few counts support this clonotype. The chain employs TRBV10-3 and TRBJ2-5; D might be TRBD2 (6 bases). This CDR3 has 15 residues. Germline V CDR1 and CDR2: ENHRY, SYGVKD. The V end lost 6 bases, the J end lost 2 bases, and 16 bases lay between the germline ends. This CDR3 reads CAISPFPGTQETQYF. Written as DNA, the CDR3 is TGTGCCATCAGCCCCTTTCCCGGGACTCAAGAGACCCAGTACTTC.

This sequence joins TRBV6-5 and TRBJ2-1; no clear D. CDR3 length equals 16 residues. Germline assignment: CDR1 MNHEY and CDR2 SVGAGI. V was trimmed by 5 bases and J by 1 base, leaving 15 bases between them. CDR3 bases: TGTGCCAGCAGTCGCCTAGTGGGCGAATCCTACAATGAGCAGTTCTTC. Amino acid sequence: CASSRLVGESYNEQFF.

Comments on this clonotype: One junction end does not reproduce the germline sequence, and a read error may be involved. This chain connects TRBV11-2 to TRBJ2-3; possibly TRBD2 for D (5 bases). This CDR3 has 16 amino acids. The germline CDR1 and CDR2 sequences are SGHAT and FQNNGV. CDR3 nucleotides: TGTGCCAGTAGCGCACGCGAGGCTCTTAGCACGGATACGCAGTATTTT. Its translation is CASSAREALSTDTQYF.

The gene calls are TRBV6-5 and TRBJ2-7; TRBD1 is a possible D gene (6 bases). CDR1 and CDR2 from the germline V gene are MNHEY and SVGAGI. Between the trimmed V and J ends, which lost 10 bases and 6 bases, there was a span of 22 bases. The CDR3 length is 14 residues. The CDR3 DNA follows: TGTGCCAACATAGCACCGGGACAAGTTGGCGAGCAGTACTTC. It is translated as CANIAPGQVGEQYF.

This clonotype appeared a few times. This chain connects TRBV6-1 to TRBJ2-5; 11 nucleotides line up with TRBD2. This CDR3 has 15 amino acids. With V trimmed by 3 bases and J by 4 bases, 4 bases remained unmatched. Germline CDR1 reads MNHNS; CDR2 reads SASEGT. The CDR3 here is CASSEDSGRGETQYF. CDR3 coding DNA: TGTGCCAGCAGTGAGGATAGCGGGAGGGGAGAGACCCAGTACTTC.